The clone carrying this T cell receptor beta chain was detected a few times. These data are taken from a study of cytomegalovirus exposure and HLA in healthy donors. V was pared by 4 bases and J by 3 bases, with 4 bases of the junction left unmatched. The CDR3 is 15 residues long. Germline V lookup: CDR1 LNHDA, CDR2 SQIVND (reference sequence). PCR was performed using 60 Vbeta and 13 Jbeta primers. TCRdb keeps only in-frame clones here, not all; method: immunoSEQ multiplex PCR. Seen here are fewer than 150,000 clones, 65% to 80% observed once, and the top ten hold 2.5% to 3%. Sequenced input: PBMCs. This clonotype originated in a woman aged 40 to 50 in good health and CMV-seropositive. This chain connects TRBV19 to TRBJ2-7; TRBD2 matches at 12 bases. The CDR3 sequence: CASSKTSGRSYEQYF. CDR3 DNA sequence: TGTGCCAGTAGTAAGACTAGCGGGAGAAGCTACGAGCAGTACTTC.